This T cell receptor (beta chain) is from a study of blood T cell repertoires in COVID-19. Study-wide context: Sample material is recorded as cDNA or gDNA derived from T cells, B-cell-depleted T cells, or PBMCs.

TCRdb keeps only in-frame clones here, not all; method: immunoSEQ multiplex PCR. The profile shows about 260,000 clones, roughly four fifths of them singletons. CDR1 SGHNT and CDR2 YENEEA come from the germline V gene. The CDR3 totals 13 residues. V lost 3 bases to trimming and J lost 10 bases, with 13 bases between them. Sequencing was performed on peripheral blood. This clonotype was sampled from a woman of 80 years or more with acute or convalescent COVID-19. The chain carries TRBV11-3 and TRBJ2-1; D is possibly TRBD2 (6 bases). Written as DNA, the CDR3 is TGTGCCAGCAGCTTGGGCAGGGACTTAGAGCAGTTCTTC. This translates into CASSLGRDLEQFF. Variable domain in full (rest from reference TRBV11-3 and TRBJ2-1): EAGVVQSPRYKIIEKKQPVAFWCNPISGHNTLYWYLQNLGQGPELLIRYENEEAVDDSQLPKDRFSAERLKGVDSTLKIQPAELGDSAVYLCASSLGRDLEQFFGPGTRLTVL.